A selection of T cell receptor beta chains follows, all from one sample in a study of blood T cell repertoires in COVID-19. Profiled with immunoSEQ multiplex PCR; TCRdb holds only in-frame clones, not every one. This table has under 13,000 clones, 75% to 90% appearing once. The sample consisted of peripheral blood. The receptor source for this set is a human donor in a cohort sampled during active COVID-19. Both conserved end residues are part of each CDR3. The order of the fields is D gene, V gene, clone size, J gene, CDR3 DNA, CDR3 protein. D genes are given only for firm matches. Only some rows state a clone size, as once, few, many or a class for expanded clones.

D: TRBD1; V: TRBV7-8; size: .; J: TRBJ2-2; DNA: TGTGCCAGCAGCTCTCAGGGGGCTAACACCGGGGAGCTGTTTTTT; CDR3: CASSSQGANTGELFF
D: TRBD1; V: TRBV4-1; size: .; J: TRBJ2-7; DNA: TGCGCCAGCAGCCAAGGGACAGGCCTGTACGAGCAGTACTTC; CDR3: CASSQGTGLYEQYF
D: .; V: TRBV6-5; size: .; J: TRBJ1-5; DNA: TGTGCCAGCAGTTTAAACCAGGGGCGGGATCAGCCCCAGCATTTT; CDR3: CASSLNQGRDQPQHF
D: .; V: TRBV5-4; size: .; J: TRBJ1-2; DNA: TGTGCCAGCAGCTCCCCTCAACCCGGGAGAGACGGCTACACCTTC; CDR3: CASSSPQPGRDGYTF
D: .; V: TRBV12-3/TRBV12-4; size: .; J: TRBJ2-7; DNA: TGTGCCAGCAGTTTACGACAGACCTACGAGCAGTACTTC; CDR3: CASSLRQTYEQYF
D: .; V: TRBV12-1; size: .; J: TRBJ2-2; DNA: TGTGCCAGCAGCTTTTGCCCTGGACAGGGTTTGGACACCGGGGAGCTGTTTTTT; CDR3: CASSFCPGQGLDTGELFF
D: .; V: TRBV2; size: few; J: TRBJ1-4; DNA: TGTGCCAGCAGTACGACAGGCAGAGAAAAACTGTTTTTT; CDR3: CASSTTGREKLFF
D: .; V: TRBV5-6; size: once; J: TRBJ2-7; DNA: TGTGCCAGCAGCTTGGGTGTAAATAAGCAGTACTTC; CDR3: CASSLGVNKQYF
D: TRBD2; V: TRBV2; size: .; J: TRBJ2-7; DNA: TGTGCCAGCCGCCAGCGGGAGCTCTACGAGCAGTACTTC; CDR3: CASRQRELYEQYF
D: TRBD2; V: TRBV6-1; size: .; J: TRBJ2-4; DNA: TGTGCCAGCAGTGACCCTTTAGCGGGAGAAATTCAGTACTTC; CDR3: CASSDPLAGEIQYF
D: .; V: TRBV6-6; size: .; J: TRBJ2-3; DNA: TGTGCCAGCAGTGCGAGTCCAGATACGCAGTATTTT; CDR3: CASSASPDTQYF
D: .; V: TRBV5-1; size: large; J: TRBJ2-7; DNA: TGCGCCAGCAGCTTGGTCAGGAACTCCTACGAGCAGTACTTC; CDR3: CASSLVRNSYEQYF
D: .; V: TRBV12-3/TRBV12-4; size: .; J: TRBJ2-2; DNA: TGTGCCAGCAGGTACAGTGGCGGGGAGCTGTTTTTT; CDR3: CASRYSGGELFF
D: TRBD2; V: TRBV5-4; size: .; J: TRBJ2-7; DNA: TGTGCCAGCAGCTTGCGGGGCGGGAGCTACGAGCAGTACTTC; CDR3: CASSLRGGSYEQYF
D: TRBD1; V: TRBV5-6; size: .; J: TRBJ1-6; DNA: TGTGCCAGCAGCGCATTAGGACAGGGGTTTTTTTCACCCCTCCACTTT; CDR3: CASSALGQGFFSPLHF
D: TRBD1; V: TRBV6-5; size: .; J: TRBJ1-1; DNA: TGTGCCAGCAGAGGGCTAGGGGCAGGGGGTACTGAAGCTTTCTTT; CDR3: CASRGLGAGGTEAFF
D: .; V: TRBV25-1; size: .; J: TRBJ2-2; DNA: TGTGCCAGCAATGACCCCGCCGGGGAGCTGTTTTTT; CDR3: CASNDPAGELFF
D: TRBD1; V: TRBV7-3; size: .; J: TRBJ2-7; DNA: TGTGCCAGCAGCCTTACCGGGACAGGGGTCTACGAGCAGTACTTC; CDR3: CASSLTGTGVYEQYF
D: TRBD2; V: TRBV9; size: .; J: TRBJ2-1; DNA: TGTGCCAGCAGCGCGCCGTCTAGCGGGAGGGCGGATGAGCAGTTCTTC; CDR3: CASSAPSSGRADEQFF
D: TRBD2; V: TRBV6-4; size: few; J: TRBJ2-2; DNA: TGTGCCAGCAGTGACTCAGCGGGAGGCACCGGGGAGCTGTTTTTT; CDR3: CASSDSAGGTGELFF
D: TRBD1; V: TRBV5-1; size: .; J: TRBJ2-7; DNA: TGCGCCAGCAGCTTGAAAGGGGGCCTCTCCTACGAGCAGTACTTC; CDR3: CASSLKGGLSYEQYF
D: TRBD2; V: TRBV4-2; size: .; J: TRBJ2-7; DNA: TGTGCCAGCAGCCAAGTCATCGGGACTAGCGGATACGAGCAGTACTTC; CDR3: CASSQVIGTSGYEQYF
D: TRBD1; V: TRBV5-4; size: .; J: TRBJ2-1; DNA: TGTGCCAGCAGCCCCGGAGAGGGGGCGCCCTACAATGAGCAGTTCTTC; CDR3: CASSPGEGAPYNEQFF
D: TRBD1; V: TRBV6-5; size: medium-sized; J: TRBJ2-7; DNA: TGTGCCAGCACCTCGGACAGGGGCTACGAGCAGTACTTC; CDR3: CASTSDRGYEQYF